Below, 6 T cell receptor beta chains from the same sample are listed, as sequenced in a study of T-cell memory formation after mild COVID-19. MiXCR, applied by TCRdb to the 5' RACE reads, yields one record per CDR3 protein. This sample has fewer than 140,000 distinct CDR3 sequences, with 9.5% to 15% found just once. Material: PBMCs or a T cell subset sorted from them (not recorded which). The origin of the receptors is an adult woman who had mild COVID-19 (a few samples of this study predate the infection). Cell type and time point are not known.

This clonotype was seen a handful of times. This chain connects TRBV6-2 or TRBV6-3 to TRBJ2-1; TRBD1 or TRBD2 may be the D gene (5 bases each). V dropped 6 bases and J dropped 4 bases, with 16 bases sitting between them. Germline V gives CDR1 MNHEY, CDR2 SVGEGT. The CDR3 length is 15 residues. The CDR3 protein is CASSPRDEGYNEQFF. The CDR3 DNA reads TGTGCCAGCAGCCCCCGGGACGAGGGTTACAATGAGCAGTTCTTC.

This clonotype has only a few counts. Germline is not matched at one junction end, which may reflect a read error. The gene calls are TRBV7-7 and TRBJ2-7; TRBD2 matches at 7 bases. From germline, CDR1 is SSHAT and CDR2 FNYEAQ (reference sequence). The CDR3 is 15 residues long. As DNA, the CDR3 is TGTGCTAGCAGCTTAGGAGCTAGCGGTAACTACGAGCAGTACTTC. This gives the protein CASSLGASGNYEQYF.

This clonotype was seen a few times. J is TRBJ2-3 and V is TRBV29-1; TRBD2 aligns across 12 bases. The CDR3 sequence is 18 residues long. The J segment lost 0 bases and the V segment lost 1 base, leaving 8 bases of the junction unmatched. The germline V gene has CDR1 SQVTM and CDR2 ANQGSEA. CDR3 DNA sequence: TGCAGCGTTGAAGGAAGGACTAGCGGGGCTAGGAGCACAGATACGCAGTATTTT. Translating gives CSVEGRTSGARSTDTQYF.

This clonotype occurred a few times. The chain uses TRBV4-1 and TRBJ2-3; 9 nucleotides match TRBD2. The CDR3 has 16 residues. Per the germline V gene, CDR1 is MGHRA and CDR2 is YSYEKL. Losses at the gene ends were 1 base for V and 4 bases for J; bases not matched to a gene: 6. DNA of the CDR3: TGCGCCAGCAGCCAAGTCGTTGCGGGGGGGCCAGATACGCAGTATTTT. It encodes CASSQVVAGGPDTQYF.

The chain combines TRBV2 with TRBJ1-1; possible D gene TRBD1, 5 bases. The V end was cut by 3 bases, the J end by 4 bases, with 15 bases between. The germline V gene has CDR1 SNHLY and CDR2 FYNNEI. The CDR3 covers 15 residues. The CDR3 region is CASSDRGQGGTEAFF. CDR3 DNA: TGTGCCAGCAGTGATAGAGGGCAGGGAGGCACTGAAGCTTTCTTT.

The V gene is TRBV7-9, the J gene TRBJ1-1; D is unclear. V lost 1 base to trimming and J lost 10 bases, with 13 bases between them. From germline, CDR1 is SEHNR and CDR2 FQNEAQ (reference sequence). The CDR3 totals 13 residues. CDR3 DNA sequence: TGTGCCAGCAGCTTAGGTGTGAGGGAAGGAGCTTTCTTT. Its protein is CASSLGVREGAFF. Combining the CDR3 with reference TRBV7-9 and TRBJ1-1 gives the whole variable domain DTGVSQNPRHKITKRGQNVTFRCDPISEHNRLYWYRQTLGQGPEFLTYFQNEAQLEKSRLLSDRFSAERPKGSFSTLEIQRTEQGDSAMYLCASSLGVREGAFFGQGTRLTVV.